This TCR beta chain derives from a study of blood T cells in healthy people across ages. Study-level findings and limits: It was held that diversity estimates obtained from one million T cells represented underestimates.

In the case of this clonotype: Its matching antigen is unknown.

Combining a sample-barcoded 5' primer with a J-beta primer mix, a second PCR ran for roughly 6 to 11 cycles. Through a template-switch adaptor with 12 random nucleotides, each cDNA molecule received a tag. TCRdb re-analysed the 5' RACE reads in MiXCR, keeping a single row per CDR3 protein. Of approximately 600,000 distinct CDR3 sequences listed, 58% were seen once; the top ten hold 30% to 40%. Germline V gene sequence: CDR1 DFQATT, CDR2 SNEGSKA (reference sequence). V lost 3 bases to trimming and J lost 4 bases, with 12 bases between them. The CDR3 sequence is 13 residues long. This TCR came from a man between 60 and 75 years old in good health. The sequenced sample consisted of blood. The rearrangement links TRBV20-1 to TRBJ1-2; D remains unclear. CDR3 protein: CSASPESGYGYTF. CDR3 sequence (DNA): TGCAGTGCTAGTCCAGAGTCGGGCTATGGCTACACCTTC.